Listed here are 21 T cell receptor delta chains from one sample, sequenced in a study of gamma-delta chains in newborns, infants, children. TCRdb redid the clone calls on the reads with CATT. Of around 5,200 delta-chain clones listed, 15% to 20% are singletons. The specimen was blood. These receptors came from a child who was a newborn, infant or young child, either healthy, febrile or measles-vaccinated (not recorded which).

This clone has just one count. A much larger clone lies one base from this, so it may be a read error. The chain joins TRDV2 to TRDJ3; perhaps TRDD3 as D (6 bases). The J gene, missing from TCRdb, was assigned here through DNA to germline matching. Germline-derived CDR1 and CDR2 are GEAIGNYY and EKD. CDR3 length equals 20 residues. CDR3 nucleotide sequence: TGTGCCTGTGACACGGTGATGGGCTCCGGAAGCTCCTGGGGCACCCGACAGATGTTTTTC. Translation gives CACDTVMGSGSSWGTRQMFF.

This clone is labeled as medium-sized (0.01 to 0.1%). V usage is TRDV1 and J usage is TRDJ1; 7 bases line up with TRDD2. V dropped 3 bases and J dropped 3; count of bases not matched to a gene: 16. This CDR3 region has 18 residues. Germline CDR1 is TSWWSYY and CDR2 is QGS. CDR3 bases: TGTGCTCTTGGGGACCTCTTTCCTACGCGCGGATCCCCCGATAAACTCATCTTT. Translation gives CALGDLFPTRGSPDKLIF.

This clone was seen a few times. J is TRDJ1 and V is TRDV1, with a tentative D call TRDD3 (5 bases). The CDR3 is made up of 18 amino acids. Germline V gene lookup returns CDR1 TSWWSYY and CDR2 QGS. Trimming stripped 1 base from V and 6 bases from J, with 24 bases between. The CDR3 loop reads CALGEPRGFGYPSYKLIF. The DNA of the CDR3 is TGTGCTCTTGGGGAACCGAGGGGGTTCGGATATCCGTCCTATAAACTCATCTTT.

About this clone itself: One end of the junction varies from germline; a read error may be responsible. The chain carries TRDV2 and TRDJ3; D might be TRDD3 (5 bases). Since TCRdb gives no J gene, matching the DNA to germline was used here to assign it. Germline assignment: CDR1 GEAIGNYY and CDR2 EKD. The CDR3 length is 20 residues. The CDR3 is CACDMAHGGDSSWDTRKMFF. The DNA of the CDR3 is TGTGCCTGTGACATGGCCCACGGCGGGGACAGCTCCTGGGACACCCGAAAGATGTTTTTC.

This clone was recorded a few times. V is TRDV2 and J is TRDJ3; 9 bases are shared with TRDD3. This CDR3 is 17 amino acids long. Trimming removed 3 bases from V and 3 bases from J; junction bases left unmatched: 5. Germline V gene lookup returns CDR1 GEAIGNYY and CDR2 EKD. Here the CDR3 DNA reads TGTGCCTGTGACTTGATACTGGGGGACTGGGACACCCGACAGATGTTTTTC. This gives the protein CACDLILGDWDTRQMFF.

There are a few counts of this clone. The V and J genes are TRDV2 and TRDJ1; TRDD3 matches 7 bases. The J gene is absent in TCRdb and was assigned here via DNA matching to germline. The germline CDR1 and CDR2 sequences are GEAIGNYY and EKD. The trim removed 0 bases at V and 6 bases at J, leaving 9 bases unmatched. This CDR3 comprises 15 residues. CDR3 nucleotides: TGTGCCTGTGACACCGTGGGGGACACGACCAATAAACTCATCTTT. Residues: CACDTVGDTTNKLIF.

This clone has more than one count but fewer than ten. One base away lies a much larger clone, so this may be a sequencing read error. CDR3 nucleotides: TGTGCCCGTGACCAGTTACTGGGGGACCCTACCTACACCGATAAACTCATCTTT. Residues: CARDQLLGDPTYTDKLIF. The chain joins TRDV2 to TRDJ1, with TRDD3 matching 9 bases. Germline V lookup: CDR1 GEAIGNYY, CDR2 EKD. The CDR3 runs to 18 residues.

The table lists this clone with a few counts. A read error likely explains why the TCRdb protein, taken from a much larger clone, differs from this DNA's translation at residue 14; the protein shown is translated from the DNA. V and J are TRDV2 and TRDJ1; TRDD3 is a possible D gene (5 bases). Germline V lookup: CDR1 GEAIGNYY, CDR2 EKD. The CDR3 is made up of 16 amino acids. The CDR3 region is CACDQVGTPYTDKPIF. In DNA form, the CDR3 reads TGTGCCTGTGACCAAGTGGGGACCCCGTACACCGATAAACCCATCTTT.

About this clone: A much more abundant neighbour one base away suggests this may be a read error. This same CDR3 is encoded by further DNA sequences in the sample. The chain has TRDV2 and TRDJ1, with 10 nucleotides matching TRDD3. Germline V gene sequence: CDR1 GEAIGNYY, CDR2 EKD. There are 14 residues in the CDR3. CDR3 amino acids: CACDRLGDTDKLIF. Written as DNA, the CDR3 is TGCGCCTGTGACCGACTGGGGGATACCGATAAACTCATCTTT.

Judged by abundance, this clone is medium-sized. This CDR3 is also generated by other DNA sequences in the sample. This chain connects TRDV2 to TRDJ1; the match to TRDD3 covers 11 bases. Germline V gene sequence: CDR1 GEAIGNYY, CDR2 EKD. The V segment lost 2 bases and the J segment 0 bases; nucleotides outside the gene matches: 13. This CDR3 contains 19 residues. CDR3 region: CACDNLVLGDSPYTDKLIF. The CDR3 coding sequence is TGTGCCTGTGACAACCTCGTACTGGGGGATAGTCCCTACACCGATAAACTCATCTTT.

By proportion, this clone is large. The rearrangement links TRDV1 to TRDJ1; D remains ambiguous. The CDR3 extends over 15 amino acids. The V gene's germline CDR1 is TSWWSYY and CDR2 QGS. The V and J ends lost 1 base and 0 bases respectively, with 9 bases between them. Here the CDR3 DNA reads TGTGCTCTTGGGGAACCTACCCCGTACACCGATAAACTCATCTTT. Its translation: CALGEPTPYTDKLIF.

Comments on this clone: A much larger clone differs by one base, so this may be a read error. Here the CDR3 reads CACDPLPTEKLGDTYTDKLIF. The DNA for the CDR3 is TGTGCCTGTGACCCCCTTCCTACTGAGAAACTGGGGGATACGTACACCGATAAACTCATCTTT. The chain recombines TRDV2 with TRDJ1; 13 bases are shared with TRDD3. The J gene, absent from TCRdb, was called here by matching the DNA to germline. The CDR3 consists of 21 residues. The J segment lost 0 bases and the V segment lost 3 bases, leaving 18 bases of the junction unmatched. Germline CDR1 and CDR2: GEAIGNYY and EKD.

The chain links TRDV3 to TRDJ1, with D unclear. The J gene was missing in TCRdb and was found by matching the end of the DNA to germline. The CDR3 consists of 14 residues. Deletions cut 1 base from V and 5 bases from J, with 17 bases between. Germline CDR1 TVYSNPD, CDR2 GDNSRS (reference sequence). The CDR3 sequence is CAFTAGAPGDKLIF. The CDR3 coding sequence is TGTGCCTTTACGGCGGGAGCCCCAGGTGATAAACTCATCTTT.

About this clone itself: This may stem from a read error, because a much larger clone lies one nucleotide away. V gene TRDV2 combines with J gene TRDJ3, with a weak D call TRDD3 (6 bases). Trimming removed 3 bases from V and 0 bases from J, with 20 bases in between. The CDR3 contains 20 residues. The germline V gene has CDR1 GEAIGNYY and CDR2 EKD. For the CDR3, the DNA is TGTGCCTGTGACGCCGTGGGACGGATACAGGGCTCCTGGGACACCCGACAGATGTTTTTC. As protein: CACDAVGRIQGSWDTRQMFF.

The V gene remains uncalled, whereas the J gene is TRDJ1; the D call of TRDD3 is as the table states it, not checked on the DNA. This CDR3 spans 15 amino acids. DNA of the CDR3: TGTGCCTGTGACCCACTGGGGGATACCGCCGATAAACTCATCTTT. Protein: CACDPLGDTADKLIF.

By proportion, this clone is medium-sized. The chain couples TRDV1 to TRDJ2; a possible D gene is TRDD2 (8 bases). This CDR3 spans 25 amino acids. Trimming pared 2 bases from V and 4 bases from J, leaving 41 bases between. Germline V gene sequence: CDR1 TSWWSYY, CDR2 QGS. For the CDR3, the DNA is TGTGCTCTTGGGGAAACCCACTTCCTACCCGAAGCGATGGGGGACCCCCCGGGTGGGACAGCACAACTCTTCTTT. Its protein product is CALGETHFLPEAMGDPPGGTAQLFF.

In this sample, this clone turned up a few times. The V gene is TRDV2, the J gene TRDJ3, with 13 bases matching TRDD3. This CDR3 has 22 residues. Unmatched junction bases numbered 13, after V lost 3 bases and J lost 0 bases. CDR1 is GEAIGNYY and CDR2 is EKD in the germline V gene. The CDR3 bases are TGTGCCTGTGACTCTCCGCTACTGGGGGATACGCCCCGCTCCTGGGACACCCGACAGATGTTTTTC. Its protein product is CACDSPLLGDTPRSWDTRQMFF.

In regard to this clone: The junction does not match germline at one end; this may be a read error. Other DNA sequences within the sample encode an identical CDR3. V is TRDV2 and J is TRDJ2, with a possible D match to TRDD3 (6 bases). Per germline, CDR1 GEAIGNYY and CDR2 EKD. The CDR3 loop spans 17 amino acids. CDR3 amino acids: CACDTVGWGRLTAQLFF. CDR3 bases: TGTGCCTGTGACACCGTCGGGTGGGGGCGCTTGACAGCACAACTCTTCTTC.

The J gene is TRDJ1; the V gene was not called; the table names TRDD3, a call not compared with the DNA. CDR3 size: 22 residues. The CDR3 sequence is CALGAKPPSRILPEMRTDKLIF. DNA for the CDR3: TGTGCTCTTGGGGCCAAACCCCCTTCCCGCATTCTCCCCGAGATGCGAACCGATAAACTCATCTTT.

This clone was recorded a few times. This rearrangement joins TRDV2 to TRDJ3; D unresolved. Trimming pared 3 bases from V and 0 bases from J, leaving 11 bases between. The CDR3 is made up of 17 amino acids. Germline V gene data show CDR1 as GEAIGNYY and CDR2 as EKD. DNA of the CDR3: TGTGCCTGTGACGTCTTAGATATCTCCTGGGACACCCGACAGATGTTTTTC. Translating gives CACDVLDISWDTRQMFF.

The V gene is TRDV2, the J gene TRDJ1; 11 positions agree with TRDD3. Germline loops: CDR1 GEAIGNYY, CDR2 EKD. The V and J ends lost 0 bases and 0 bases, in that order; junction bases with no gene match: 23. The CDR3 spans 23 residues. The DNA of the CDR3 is TGTGCCTGTGACACCGTTTCCCCCCTCAGGGGCGGTACTGGGGGATATGACACCGATAAACTCATCTTT. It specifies CACDTVSPLRGGTGGYDTDKLIF.